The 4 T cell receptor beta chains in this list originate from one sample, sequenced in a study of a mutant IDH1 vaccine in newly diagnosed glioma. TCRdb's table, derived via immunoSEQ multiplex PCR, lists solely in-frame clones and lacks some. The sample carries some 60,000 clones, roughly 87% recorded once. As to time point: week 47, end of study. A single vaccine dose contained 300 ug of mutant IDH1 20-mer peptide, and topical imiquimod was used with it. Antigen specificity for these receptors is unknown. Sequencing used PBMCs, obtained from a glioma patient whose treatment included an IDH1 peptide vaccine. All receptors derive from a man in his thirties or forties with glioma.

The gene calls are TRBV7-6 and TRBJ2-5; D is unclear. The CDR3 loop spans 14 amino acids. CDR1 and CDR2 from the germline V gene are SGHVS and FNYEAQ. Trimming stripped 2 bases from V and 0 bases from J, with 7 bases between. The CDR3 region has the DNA TGTGCCAGCAGCTTATCTCTTAACCAAGAGACCCAGTACTTC. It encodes CASSLSLNQETQYF.

CDR3: CASSQGQLQETQYF. The CDR3 DNA follows: TGCGCCAGCAGCCAGGGACAGCTACAAGAGACCCAGTACTTC. The chain joins TRBV5-1 to TRBJ2-5; TRBD1 matches at 7 bases. This CDR3 contains 14 residues. With V trimmed by 4 bases and J by 2 bases, 5 bases remained unmatched. Germline assignment: CDR1 SGHRS and CDR2 YFSETQ.

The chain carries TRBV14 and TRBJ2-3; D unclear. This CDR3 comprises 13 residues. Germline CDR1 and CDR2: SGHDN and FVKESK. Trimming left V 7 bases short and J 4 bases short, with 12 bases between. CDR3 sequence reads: CASNVDPPDTQYF. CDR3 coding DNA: TGTGCCAGCAACGTCGATCCACCAGATACGCAGTATTTT. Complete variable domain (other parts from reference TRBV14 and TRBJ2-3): EAGVTQFPSHSVIEKGQTVTLRCDPISGHDNLYWYRRVMGKEIKFLLHFVKESKQDESGMPNNRFLAERTGGTYSTLKVQPAELEDSGVYFCASNVDPPDTQYFGPGTRLTVL.

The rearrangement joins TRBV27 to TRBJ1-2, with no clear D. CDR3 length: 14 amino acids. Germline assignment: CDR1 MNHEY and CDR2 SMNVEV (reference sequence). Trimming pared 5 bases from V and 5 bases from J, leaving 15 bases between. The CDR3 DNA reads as TGTGCCAGCAGTCCCAAAGGTCGGGCATATGGCTACACCTTC. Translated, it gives CASSPKGRAYGYTF.